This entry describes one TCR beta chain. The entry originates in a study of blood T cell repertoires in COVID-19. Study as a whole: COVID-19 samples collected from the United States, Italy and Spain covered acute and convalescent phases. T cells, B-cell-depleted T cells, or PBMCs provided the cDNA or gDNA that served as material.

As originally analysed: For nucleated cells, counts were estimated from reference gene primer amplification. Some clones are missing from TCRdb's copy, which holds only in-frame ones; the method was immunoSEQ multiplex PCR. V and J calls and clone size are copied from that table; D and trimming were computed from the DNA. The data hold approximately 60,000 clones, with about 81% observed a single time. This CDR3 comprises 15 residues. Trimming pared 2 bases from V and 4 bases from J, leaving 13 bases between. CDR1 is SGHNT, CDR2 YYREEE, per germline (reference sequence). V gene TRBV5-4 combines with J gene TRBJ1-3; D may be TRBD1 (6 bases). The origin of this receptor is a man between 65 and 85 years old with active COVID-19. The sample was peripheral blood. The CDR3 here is CASSLNRAAGNTIYF. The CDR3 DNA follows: TGTGCCAGCAGCTTAAACAGGGCGGCGGGAAACACCATATATTTT. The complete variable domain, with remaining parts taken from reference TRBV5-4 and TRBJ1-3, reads ETGVTQSPTHLIKTRGQQVTLRCSSQSGHNTVSWYQQALGQGPQFIFQYYREEENGRGNFPPRFSGLQFPNYSSELNVNALELDDSALYLCASSLNRAAGNTIYFGEGSWLTVV.